This T cell receptor beta chain was sequenced in a study of blood T cells in healthy people across ages. Study observations and caveats: Significant beta diversity loss was already apparent by age around 40, declining roughly linearly.

A second PCR, run for roughly 7 to 11 cycles, used a sample-barcoded 5' primer plus a J-beta primer mix. Each cDNA was tagged by a template-switch adaptor containing 12 random nucleotides. TCRdb analysed the 5' RACE reads with MiXCR anew, one entry per CDR3 protein. The repertoire includes about 1.8 million distinct CDR3 sequences, around half of them detected once, and over 2% sits in the top ten. Trimming removed 8 bases at V and 5 bases at J, with 10 bases between. The CDR3 covers 11 residues. CDR1 and CDR2 from the germline V gene are SNHLY and FYNNEI. This clonotype showed up just a few times. Its antigen is still unknown.

The sequence came from a middle-aged woman in good health. The V and J genes are TRBV2 and TRBJ2-7, with TRBD1 as a possible D gene (5 bases). Sequences were obtained from blood. CDR3 residues: CASYSGHEQYF. The CDR3 coding sequence is TGTGCCAGCTATTCAGGGCACGAGCAGTACTTC.